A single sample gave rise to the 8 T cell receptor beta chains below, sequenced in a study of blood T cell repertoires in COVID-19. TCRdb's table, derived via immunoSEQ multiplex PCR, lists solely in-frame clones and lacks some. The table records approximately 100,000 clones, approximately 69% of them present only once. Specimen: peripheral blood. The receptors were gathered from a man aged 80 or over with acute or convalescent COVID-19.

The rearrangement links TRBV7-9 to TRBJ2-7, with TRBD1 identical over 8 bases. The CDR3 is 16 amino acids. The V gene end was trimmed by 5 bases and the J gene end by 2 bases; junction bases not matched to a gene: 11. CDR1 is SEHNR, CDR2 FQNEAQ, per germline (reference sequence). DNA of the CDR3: TGTGCCAGCAGCCTCCAAACCGGGACAGGACCCTACGAGCAGTACTTC. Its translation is CASSLQTGTGPYEQYF.

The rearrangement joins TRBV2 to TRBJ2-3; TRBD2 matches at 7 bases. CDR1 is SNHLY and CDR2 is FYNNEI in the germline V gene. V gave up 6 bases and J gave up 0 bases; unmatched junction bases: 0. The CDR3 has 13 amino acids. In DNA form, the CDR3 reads TGTGCCAGCAGACTAGCGAGCACAGATACGCAGTATTTT. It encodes CASRLASTDTQYF.

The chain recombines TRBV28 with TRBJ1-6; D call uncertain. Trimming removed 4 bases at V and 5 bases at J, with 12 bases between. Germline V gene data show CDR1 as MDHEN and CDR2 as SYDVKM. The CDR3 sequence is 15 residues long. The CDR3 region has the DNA TGTGCCAGCAGTTCCACTGGAGACCATAATTCACCCCTCCACTTT. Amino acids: CASSSTGDHNSPLHF.

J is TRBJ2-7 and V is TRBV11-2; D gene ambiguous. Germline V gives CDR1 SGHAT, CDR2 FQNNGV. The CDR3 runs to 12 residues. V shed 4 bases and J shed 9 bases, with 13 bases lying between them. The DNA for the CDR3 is TGTGCCAGCAGCTCCACCAGAACCGCGCAGTACTTC. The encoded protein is CASSSTRTAQYF.

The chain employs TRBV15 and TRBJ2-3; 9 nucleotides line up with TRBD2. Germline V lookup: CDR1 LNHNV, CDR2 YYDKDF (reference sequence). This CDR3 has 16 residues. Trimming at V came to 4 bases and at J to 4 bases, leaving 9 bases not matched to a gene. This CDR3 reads CATSNGGGRAPDTQYF. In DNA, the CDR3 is TGTGCCACCAGCAACGGGGGCGGGAGGGCCCCAGATACGCAGTATTTT. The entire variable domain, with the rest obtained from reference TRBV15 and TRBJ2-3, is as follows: DAMVIQNPRYQVTQFGKPVTLSCSQTLNHNVMYWYQQKSSQAPKLLFHYYDKDFNNEADTPDNFQSRRPNTSFCFLDIRSPGLGDTAMYLCATSNGGGRAPDTQYFGPGTRLTVL.

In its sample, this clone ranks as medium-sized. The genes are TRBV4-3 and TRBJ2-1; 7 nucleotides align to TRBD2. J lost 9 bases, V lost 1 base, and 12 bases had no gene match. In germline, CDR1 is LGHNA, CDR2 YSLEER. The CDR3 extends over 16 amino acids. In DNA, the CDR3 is TGCGCCAGCAGCCAAGCTAGCGGAACTCCTGGGGGTGAGCAGTTCTTC. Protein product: CASSQASGTPGGEQFF.

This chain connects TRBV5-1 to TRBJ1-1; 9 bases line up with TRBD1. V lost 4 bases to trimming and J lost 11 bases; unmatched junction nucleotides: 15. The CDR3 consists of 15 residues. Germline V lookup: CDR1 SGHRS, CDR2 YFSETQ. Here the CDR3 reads CASSPGQGLGLGAFF. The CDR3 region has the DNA TGCGCCAGCAGCCCCGGACAGGGGCTCGGTCTGGGGGCTTTCTTT.

The CDR3 nucleotides are TGTGCCAGCAGTTACTCGACACTAGCTGACACAGATACGCAGTATTTT. It codes for CASSYSTLADTDTQYF. The rearrangement joins TRBV6-5 to TRBJ2-3, with a tentative D call TRBD2 (6 bases). Germline V gene sequence: CDR1 MNHEY, CDR2 SVGAGI. The CDR3 consists of 16 residues. The V end lost 0 bases, the J end lost 2 bases, and 12 bases lay between the germline ends.